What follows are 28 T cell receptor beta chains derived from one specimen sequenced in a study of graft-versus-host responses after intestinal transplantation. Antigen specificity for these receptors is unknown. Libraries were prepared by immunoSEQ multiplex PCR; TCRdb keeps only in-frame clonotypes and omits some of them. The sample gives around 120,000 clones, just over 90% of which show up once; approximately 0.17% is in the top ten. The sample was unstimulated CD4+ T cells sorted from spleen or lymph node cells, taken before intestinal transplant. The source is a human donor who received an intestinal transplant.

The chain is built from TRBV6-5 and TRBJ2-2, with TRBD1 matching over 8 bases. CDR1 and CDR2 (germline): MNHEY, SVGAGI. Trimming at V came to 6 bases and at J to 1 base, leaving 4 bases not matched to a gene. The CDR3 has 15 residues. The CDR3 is CASSRGTGNTGELFF. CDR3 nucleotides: TGTGCCAGCAGCCGGGGGACAGGGAACACCGGGGAGCTGTTTTTT.

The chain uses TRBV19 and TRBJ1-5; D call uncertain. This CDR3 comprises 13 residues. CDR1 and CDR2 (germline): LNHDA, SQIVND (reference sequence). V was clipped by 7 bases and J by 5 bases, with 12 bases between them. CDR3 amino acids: CASNRGDYQPQHF. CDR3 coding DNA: TGTGCCAGTAATCGTGGTGACTATCAGCCCCAGCATTTT.

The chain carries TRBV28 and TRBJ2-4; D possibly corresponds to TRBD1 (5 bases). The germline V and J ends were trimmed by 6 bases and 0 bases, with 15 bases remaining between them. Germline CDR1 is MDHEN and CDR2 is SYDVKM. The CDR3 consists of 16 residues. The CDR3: CASRIRTLSAKNIQYF. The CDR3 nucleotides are TGTGCCAGCAGAATCCGGACACTTTCAGCCAAAAACATTCAGTACTTC.

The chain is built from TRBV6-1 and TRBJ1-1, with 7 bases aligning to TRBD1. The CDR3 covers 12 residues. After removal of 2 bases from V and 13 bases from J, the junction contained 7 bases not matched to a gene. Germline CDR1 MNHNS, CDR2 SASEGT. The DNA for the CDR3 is TGTGCCAGCAGTGAATTAGGGGGCTGGGGTTTCTTT. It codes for CASSELGGWGFF.

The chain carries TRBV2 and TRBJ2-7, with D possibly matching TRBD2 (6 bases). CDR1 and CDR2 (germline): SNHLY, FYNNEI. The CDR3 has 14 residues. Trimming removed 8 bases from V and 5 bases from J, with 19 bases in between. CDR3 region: CASLKSTSNHEQYF. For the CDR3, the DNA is TGTGCCAGCCTTAAATCCACTAGCAACCACGAGCAGTACTTC.

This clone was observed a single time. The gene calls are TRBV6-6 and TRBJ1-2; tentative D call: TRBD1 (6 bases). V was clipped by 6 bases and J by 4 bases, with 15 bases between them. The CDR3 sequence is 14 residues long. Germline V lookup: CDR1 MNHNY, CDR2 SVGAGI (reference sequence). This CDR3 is CASSDHRDGYGYTF. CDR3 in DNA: TGTGCCAGCAGCGATCACAGGGACGGCTATGGCTACACCTTC.

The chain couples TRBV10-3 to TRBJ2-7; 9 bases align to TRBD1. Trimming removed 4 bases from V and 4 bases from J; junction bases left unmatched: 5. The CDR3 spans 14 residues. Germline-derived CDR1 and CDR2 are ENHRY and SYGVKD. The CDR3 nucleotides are TGTGCCATCAGTGGAGCCGGGACAGGGTACGAGCAGTACTTC. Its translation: CAISGAGTGYEQYF.

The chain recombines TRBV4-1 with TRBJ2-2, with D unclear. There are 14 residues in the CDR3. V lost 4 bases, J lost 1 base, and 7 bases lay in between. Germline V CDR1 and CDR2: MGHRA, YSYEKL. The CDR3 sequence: CASSLIENTGELFF. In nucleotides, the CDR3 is TGCGCCAGCAGCCTCATAGAGAACACCGGGGAGCTGTTTTTT.

The CDR3 spells CAWSWGRLYGYTF. The CDR3 nucleotides read TGTGCCTGGAGCTGGGGGCGCCTCTATGGCTACACCTTC. The chain employs TRBV30 and TRBJ1-2; D is possibly TRBD1 (6 bases). The length of the CDR3 is 13 residues. V lost 3 bases and J 4 bases, leaving 12 bases between the germline ends. Per germline, CDR1 GTSNPN and CDR2 SVGIG (reference sequence).

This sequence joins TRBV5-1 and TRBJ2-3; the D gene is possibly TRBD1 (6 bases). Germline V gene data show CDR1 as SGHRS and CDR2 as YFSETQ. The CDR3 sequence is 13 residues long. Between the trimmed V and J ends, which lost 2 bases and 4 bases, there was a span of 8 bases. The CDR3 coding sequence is TGCGCCAGCAGCTTACAGGGATCAGATACGCAGTATTTT. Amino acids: CASSLQGSDTQYF. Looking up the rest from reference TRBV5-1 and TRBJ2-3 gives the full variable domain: KAGVTQTPRYLIKTRGQQVTLSCSPISGHRSVSWYQQTPGQGLQFLFEYFSETQRNKGNFPGRFSGRQFSNSRSEMNVSTLELGDSALYLCASSLQGSDTQYFGPGTRLTVL.

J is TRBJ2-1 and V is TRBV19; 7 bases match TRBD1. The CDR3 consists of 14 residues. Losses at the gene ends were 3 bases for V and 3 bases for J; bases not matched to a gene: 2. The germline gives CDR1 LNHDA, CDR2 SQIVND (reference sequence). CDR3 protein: CASSMRTGYNEQFF. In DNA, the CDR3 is TGTGCCAGTAGTATGCGGACAGGCTACAATGAGCAGTTCTTC.

The CDR3 sequence is CASSYSGGTGNTIYF. In DNA, the CDR3 is TGTGCCAGCAGTTACTCGGGGGGGACTGGAAACACCATATATTTT. The rearrangement uses TRBV6-5 and TRBJ1-3; TRBD1 is a possible D gene (5 bases). The ends were cut back, 0 bases at V and 2 bases at J, with 8 bases in the middle. Germline CDR1 is MNHEY and CDR2 is SVGAGI. There are 15 residues in the CDR3.

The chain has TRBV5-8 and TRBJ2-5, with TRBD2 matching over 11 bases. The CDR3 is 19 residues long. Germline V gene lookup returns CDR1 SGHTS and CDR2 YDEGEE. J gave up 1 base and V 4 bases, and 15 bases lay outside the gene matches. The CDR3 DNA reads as TGTGCCAGCAGCCCATGGGGCCTAGCGGGAGGAATCGGCCAAGAGACCCAGTACTTC. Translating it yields CASSPWGLAGGIGQETQYF.

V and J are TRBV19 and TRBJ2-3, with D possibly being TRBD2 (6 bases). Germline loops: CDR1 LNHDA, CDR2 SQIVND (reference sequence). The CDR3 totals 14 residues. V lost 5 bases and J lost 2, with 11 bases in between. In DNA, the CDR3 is TGTGCCAGTAGTGTCTCTAGCGTCACAGATACGCAGTATTTT. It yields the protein CASSVSSVTDTQYF.

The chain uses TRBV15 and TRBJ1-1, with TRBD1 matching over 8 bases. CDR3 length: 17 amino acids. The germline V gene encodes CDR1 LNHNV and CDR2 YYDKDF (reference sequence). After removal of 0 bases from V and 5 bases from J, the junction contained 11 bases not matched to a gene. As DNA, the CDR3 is TGTGCCACCAGCAGAGATGGGTATACAGGGGGACGGACTGAAGCTTTCTTT. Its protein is CATSRDGYTGGRTEAFF.

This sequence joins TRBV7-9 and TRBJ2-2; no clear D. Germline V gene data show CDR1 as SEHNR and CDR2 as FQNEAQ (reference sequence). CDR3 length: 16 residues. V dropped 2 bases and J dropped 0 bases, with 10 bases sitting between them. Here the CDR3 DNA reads TGTGCCAGCAGCTTACTCAACAGCCCGAACACCGGGGAGCTGTTTTTT. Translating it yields CASSLLNSPNTGELFF.

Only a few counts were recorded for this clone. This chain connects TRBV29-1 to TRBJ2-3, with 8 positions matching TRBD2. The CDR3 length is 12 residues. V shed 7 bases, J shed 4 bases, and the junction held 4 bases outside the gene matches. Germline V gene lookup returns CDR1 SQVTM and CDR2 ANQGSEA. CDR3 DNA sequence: TGCAGCGGCCGGACTAGCCCAGATACGCAGTATTTT. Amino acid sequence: CSGRTSPDTQYF.

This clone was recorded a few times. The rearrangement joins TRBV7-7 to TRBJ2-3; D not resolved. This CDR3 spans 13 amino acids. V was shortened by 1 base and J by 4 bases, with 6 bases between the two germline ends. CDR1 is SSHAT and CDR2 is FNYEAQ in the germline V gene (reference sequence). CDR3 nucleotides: TGTGCCAGCAGCTTAGTCAGTGCAGATACGCAGTATTTT. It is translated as CASSLVSADTQYF. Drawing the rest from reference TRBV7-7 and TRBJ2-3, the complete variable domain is GAGVSQSPRYKVTKRGQDVTLRCDPISSHATLYWYQQALGQGPEFLTYFNYEAQPDKSGLPSDRFSAERPEGSISTLTIQRTEQRDSAMYRCASSLVSADTQYFGPGTRLTVL.

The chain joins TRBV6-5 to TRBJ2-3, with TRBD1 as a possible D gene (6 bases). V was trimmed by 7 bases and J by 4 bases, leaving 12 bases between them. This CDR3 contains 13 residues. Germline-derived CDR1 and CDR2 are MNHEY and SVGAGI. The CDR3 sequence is CASTSPGADTQYF. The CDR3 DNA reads TGTGCCAGCACCTCCCCAGGGGCAGATACGCAGTATTTT.

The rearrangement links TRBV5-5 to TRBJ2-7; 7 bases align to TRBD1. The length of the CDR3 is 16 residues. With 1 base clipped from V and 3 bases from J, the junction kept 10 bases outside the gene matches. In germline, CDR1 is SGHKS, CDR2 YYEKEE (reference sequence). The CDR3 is CASSLYWPGQSYEQYF. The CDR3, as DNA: TGTGCCAGCAGCTTGTACTGGCCGGGACAGAGCTACGAGCAGTACTTC.

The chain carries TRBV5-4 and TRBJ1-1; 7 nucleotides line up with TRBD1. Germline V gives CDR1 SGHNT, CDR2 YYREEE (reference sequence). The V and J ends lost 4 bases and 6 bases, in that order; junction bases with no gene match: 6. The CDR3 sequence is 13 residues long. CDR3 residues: CASSTDREAEAFF. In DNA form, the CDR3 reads TGTGCCAGCAGCACCGACAGGGAGGCTGAAGCTTTCTTT.

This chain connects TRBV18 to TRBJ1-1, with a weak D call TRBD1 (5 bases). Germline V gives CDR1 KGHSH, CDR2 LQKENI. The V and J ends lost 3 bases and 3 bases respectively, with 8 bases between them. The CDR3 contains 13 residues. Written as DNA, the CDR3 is TGTGCCAGCTCACCGTTAGGGGACACTGAAGCTTTCTTT. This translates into CASSPLGDTEAFF.

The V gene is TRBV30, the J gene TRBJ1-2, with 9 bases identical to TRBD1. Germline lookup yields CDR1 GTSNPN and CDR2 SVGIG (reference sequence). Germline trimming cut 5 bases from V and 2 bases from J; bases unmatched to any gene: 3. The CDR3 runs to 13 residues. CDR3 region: CAWGTGRNYGYTF. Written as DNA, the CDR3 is TGTGCCTGGGGGACAGGGCGGAACTATGGCTACACCTTC.

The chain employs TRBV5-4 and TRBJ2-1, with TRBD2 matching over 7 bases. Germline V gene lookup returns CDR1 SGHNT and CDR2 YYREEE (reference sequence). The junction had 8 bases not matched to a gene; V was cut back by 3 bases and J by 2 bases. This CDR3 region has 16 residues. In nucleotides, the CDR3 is TGTGCCAGCAGCTGGGGAACAGCGGGAACCTACAATGAGCAGTTCTTC. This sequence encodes CASSWGTAGTYNEQFF.

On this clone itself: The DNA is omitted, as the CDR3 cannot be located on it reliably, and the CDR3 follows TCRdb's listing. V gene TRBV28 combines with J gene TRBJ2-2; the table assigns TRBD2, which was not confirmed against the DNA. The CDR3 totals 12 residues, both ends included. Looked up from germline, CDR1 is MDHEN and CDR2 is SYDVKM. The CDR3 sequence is CASSSKPGSCFF.

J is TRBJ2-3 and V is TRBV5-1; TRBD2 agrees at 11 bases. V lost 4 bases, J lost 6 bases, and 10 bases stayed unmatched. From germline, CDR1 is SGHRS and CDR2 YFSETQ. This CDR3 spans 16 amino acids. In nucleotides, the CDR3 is TGCGCCAGCAGCCAAATTAGCGGGGGGGCCGGGGATACGCAGTATTTT. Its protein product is CASSQISGGAGDTQYF.

The CDR3 sequence is CAWSYQGTPLSEKLFF. CDR3 nucleotides: TGTGCCTGGAGTTACCAGGGGACACCTTTGAGTGAAAAACTGTTTTTT. The chain uses TRBV30 and TRBJ1-4; tentative D call: TRBD1 (6 bases). The V gene's germline CDR1 is GTSNPN and CDR2 SVGIG (reference sequence). V lost 2 bases and J 7 bases, leaving 20 bases between the germline ends. The CDR3 runs to 16 residues.

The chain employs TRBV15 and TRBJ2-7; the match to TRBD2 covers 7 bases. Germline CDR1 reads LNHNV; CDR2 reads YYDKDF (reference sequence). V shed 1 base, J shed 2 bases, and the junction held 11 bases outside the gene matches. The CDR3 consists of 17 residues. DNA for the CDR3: TGTGCCACCAGCAGAGTTGTGGGAGGGACTTTTCCCTACGAGCAGTACTTC. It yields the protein CATSRVVGGTFPYEQYF.